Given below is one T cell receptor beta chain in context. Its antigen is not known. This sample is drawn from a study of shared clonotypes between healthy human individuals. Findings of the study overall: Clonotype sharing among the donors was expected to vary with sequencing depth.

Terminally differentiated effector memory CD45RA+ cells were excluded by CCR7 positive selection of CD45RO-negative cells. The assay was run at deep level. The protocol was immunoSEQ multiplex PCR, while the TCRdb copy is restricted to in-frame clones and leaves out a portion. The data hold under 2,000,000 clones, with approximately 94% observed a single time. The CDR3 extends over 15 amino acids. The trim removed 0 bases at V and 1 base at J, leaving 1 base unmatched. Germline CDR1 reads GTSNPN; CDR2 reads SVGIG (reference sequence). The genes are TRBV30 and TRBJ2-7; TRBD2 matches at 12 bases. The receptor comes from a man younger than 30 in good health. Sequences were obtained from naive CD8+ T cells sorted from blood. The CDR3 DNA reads TGTGCCTGGAGTGTAACTAGCGGGGGGTCCTACGAGCAGTACTTC. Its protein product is CAWSVTSGGSYEQYF.